The entry that follows covers one T cell receptor beta chain sequence. Antigen: not known. Trimming removed 2 bases at V and 7 bases at J, with 15 bases between. CDR1 is SGHTA, CDR2 FQGNSA, per germline. The CDR3 spans 15 residues. Here immunoSEQ multiplex PCR was the method, and the copy in TCRdb shows in-frame clones only, minus some. The table lists 42,000 or so clones, approximately 77% of them singletons. Culture lasted about ten days before CD4+ T cell isolation. Two doses of BNT162b2 or mRNA-1273 vaccine were administered to participants. Vaccinees lacked prior SARS-CoV-2 infection and tested negative for nucleocapsid antibodies. Replacing half the medium with IL-2 medium was done on days 3 and 7. The data derive from a study of vaccination effects on CD4 cells after COVID-19. Study findings and constraints: Infection-derived and vaccine-derived clones contracted markedly late after vaccination.

The receptor was isolated from a human donor who received a COVID-19 vaccine. Sequencing was performed on CD4+ T cells from PBMCs cultured without peptide, taken after COVID-19 vaccination. This chain connects TRBV7-2 to TRBJ2-1, with D perhaps TRBD2 (6 bases). CDR3 bases: TGTGCCAGCAGCTTACAAGGTCATCGGGGGAATGAGCAGTTCTTC. As protein: CASSLQGHRGNEQFF.